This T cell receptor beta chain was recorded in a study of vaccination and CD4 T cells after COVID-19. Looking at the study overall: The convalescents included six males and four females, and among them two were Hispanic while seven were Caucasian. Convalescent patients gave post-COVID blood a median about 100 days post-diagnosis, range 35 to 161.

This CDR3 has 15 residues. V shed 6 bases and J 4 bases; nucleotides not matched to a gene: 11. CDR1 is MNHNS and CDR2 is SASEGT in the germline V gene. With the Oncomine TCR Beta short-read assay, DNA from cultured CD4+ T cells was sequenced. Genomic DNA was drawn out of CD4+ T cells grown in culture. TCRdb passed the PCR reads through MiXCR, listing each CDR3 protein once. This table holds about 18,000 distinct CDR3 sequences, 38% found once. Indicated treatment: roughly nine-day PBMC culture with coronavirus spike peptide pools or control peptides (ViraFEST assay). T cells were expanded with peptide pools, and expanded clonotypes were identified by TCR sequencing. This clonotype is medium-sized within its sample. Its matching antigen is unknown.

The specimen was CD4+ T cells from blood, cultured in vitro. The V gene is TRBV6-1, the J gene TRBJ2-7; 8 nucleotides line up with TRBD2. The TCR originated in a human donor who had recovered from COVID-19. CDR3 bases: TGTGCCAGCAGCCCCGAGACGGGAGGGAGTTACGAGCAGTACTTC. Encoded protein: CASSPETGGSYEQYF.